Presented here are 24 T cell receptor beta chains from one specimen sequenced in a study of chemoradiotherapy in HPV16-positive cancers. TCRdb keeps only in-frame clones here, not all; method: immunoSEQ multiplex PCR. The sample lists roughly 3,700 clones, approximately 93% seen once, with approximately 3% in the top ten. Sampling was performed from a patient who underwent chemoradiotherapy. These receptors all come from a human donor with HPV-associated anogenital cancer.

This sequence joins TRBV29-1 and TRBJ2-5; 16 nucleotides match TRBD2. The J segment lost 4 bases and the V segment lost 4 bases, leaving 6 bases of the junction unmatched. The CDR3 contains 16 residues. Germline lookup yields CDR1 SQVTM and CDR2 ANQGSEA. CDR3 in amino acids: CSVVGTSGGAVETQYF. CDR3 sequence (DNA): TGCAGCGTTGTGGGGACTAGCGGGGGGGCGGTAGAGACCCAGTACTTC.

CDR3 nucleotide sequence: TGTGCCAGCAGTTTGCGGCGGGGGCCTATCGAGCAGTACTTC. The encoded protein is CASSLRRGPIEQYF. The chain is built from TRBV27 and TRBJ2-7, with a weak D call TRBD2 (7 bases). V was cut by 3 bases and J by 6 bases, with 15 bases left in between. The CDR3 sequence is 14 residues long. The germline V gene encodes CDR1 MNHEY and CDR2 SMNVEV (reference sequence).

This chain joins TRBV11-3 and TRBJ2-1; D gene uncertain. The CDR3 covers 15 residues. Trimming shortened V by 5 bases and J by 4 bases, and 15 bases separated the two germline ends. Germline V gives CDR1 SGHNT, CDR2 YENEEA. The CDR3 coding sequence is TGTGCCAGCAGCCCAAGCCCTCAGCCGTACAATGAGCAGTTCTTC. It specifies CASSPSPQPYNEQFF.

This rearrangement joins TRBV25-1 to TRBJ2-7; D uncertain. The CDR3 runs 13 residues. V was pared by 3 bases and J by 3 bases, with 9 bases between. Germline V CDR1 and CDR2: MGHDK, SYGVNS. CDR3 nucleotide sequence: TGTGCCAGCAGTGACATCACGGACTACGAGCAGTACTTC. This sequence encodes CASSDITDYEQYF.

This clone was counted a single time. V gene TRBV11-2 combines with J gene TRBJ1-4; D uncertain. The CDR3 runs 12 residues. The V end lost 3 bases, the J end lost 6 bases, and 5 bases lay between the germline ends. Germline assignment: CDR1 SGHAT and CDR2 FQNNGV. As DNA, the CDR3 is TGTGCCAGCAGCTTCGGGGATGAAAAACTGTTTTTT. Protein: CASSFGDEKLFF.

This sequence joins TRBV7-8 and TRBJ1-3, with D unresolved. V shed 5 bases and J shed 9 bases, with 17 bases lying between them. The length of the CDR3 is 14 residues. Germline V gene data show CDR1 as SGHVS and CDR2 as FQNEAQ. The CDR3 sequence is CASSLELSIGTIYF. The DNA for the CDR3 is TGTGCCAGCAGCCTCGAGCTTAGTATTGGCACCATATATTTT.

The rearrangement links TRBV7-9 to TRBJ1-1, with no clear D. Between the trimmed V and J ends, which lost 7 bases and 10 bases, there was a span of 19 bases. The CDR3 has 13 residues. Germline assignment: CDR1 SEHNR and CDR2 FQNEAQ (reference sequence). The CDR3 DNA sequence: TGTGCCAGCACCAAGGCCCGAGTTGAAGGAGCTTTCTTT. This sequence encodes CASTKARVEGAFF.

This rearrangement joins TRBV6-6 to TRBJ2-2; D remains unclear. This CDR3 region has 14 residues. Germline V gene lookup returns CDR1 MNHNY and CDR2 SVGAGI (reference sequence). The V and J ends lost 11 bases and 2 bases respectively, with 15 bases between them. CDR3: CAGSGRVNTGELFF. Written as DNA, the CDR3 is TGTGCCGGCTCCGGCCGGGTAAACACCGGGGAGCTGTTTTTT.

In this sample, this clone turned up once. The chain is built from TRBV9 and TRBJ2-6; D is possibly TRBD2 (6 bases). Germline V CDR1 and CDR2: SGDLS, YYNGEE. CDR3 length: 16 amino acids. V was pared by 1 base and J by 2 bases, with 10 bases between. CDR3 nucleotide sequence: TGTGCCAGCAGCGTAAGTGGACTAACTGGGGCCAACGTCCTGACTTTC. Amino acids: CASSVSGLTGANVLTF.

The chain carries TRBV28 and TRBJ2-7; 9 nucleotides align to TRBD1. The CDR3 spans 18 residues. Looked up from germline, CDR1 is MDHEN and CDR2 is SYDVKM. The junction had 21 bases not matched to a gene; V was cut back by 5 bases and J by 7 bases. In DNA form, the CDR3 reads TGTGCCAGCAGTACCACCGGGACAGGGTCAGTGGGGGGGCTAGAGCAGTACTTC. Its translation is CASSTTGTGSVGGLEQYF.

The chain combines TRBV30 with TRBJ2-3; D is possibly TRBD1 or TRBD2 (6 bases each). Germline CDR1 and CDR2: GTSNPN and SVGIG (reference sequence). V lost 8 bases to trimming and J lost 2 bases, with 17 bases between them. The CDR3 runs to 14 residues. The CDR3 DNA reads TGTGCCCAGACCCCCGGGGGCATCACAGATACGCAGTATTTT. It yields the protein CAQTPGGITDTQYF.

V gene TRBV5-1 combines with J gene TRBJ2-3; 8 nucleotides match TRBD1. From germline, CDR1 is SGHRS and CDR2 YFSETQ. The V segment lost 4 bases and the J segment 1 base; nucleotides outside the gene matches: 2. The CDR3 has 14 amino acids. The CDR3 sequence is CASSAGQGTDTQYF. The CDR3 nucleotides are TGCGCCAGCAGCGCGGGACAGGGCACAGATACGCAGTATTTT. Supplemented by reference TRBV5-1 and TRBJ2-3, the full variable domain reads KAGVTQTPRYLIKTRGQQVTLSCSPISGHRSVSWYQQTPGQGLQFLFEYFSETQRNKGNFPGRFSGRQFSNSRSEMNVSTLELGDSALYLCASSAGQGTDTQYFGPGTRLTVL.

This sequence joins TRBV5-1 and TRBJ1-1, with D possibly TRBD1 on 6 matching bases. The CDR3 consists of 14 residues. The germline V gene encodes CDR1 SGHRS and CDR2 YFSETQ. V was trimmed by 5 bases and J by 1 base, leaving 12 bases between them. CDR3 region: CASRDGTSNTEAFF. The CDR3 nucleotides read TGCGCCAGCAGAGATGGGACATCGAACACTGAAGCTTTCTTT.

The CDR3, as DNA: TGCAGTGACAGCAGATATGGCTACACCTTC. Protein sequence: CSDSRYGYTF. J is TRBJ1-2 and V is TRBV20-1; the D is unclear. Trimming removed 7 bases from V and 5 bases from J, with 8 bases in between. The germline gives CDR1 DFQATT, CDR2 SNEGSKA (reference sequence). There are 10 residues in the CDR3.

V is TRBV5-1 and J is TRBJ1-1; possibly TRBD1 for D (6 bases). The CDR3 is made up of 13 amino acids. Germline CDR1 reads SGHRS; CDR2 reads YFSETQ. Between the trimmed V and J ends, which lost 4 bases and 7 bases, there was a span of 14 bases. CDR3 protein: CASSPGRGFEAFF. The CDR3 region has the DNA TGCGCCAGCAGCCCCGGGAGGGGGTTTGAAGCTTTCTTT.

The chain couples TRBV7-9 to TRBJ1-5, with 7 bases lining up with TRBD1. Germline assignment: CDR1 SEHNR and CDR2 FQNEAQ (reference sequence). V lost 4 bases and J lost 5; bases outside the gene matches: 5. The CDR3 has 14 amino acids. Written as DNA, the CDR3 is TGTGCCAGCAGCTCGGGACAGATAGATCAGCCCCAGCATTTT. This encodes CASSSGQIDQPQHF.

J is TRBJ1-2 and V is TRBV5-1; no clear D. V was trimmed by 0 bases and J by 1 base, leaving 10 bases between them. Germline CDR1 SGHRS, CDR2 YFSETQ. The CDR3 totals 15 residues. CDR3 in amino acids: CASSLAGTDNYGYTF. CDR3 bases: TGCGCCAGCAGCTTGGCCGGAACAGATAACTATGGCTACACCTTC. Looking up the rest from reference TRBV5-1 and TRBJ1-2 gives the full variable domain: KAGVTQTPRYLIKTRGQQVTLSCSPISGHRSVSWYQQTPGQGLQFLFEYFSETQRNKGNFPGRFSGRQFSNSRSEMNVSTLELGDSALYLCASSLAGTDNYGYTFGSGTRLTVV.

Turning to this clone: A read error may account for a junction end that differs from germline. The CDR3 sequence: CSVEGSTTQYF. As DNA, the CDR3 is TGCAGCGTGGAAGGGTCCACGACCCAGTACTTC. The chain combines TRBV29-1 with TRBJ2-5, with D hard to call. The CDR3 is 11 residues long. The germline V gene encodes CDR1 SQVTM and CDR2 ANQGSEA.

The CDR3 bases are TGTGCCACCAGCGCCGGAGACTCGAATGAGCAGTTCTTC. Amino acid sequence: CATSAGDSNEQFF. The V and J genes are TRBV15 and TRBJ2-1; D gene uncertain. The CDR3 runs to 13 residues. V lost 5 bases, J lost 7 bases, and 12 bases lay in between. Germline assignment: CDR1 LNHNV and CDR2 YYDKDF (reference sequence).

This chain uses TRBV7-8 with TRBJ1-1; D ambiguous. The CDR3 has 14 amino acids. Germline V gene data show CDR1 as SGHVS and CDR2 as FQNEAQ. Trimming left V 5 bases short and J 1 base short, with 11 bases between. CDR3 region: CASSQITENTEAFF. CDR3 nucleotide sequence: TGTGCCAGCAGCCAAATTACAGAGAACACTGAAGCTTTCTTT.

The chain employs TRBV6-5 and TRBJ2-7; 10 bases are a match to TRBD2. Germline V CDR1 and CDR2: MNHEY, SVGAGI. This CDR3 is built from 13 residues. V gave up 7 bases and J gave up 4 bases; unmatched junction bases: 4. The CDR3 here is CASIPSGGYEQYF. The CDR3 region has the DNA TGTGCCAGCATACCTAGCGGGGGTTACGAGCAGTACTTC.

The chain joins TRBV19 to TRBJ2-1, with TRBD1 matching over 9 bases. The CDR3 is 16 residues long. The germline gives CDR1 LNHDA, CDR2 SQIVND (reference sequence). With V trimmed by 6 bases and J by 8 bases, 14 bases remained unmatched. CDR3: CASSKSPGQGSDEQFF. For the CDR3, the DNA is TGTGCCAGTAGCAAATCCCCGGGACAGGGCTCGGATGAGCAGTTCTTC.

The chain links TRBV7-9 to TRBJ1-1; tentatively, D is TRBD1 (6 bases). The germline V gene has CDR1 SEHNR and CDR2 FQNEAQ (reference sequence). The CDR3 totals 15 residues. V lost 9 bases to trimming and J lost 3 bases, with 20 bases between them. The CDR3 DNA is TGTGCCAGTCAGCAGGGGTGGAACGGAGACACTGAAGCTTTCTTT. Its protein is CASQQGWNGDTEAFF.

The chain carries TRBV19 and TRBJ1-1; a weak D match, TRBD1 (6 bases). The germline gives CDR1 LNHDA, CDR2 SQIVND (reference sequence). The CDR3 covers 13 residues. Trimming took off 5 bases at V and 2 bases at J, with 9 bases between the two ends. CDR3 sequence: CASSYRANTEAFF. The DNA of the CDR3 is TGTGCCAGTAGTTACAGGGCTAACACTGAAGCTTTCTTT.